A single count supports the clone carrying this T cell receptor (beta chain). The sample holds other DNA sequences that translate to the same CDR3. These data originate in a study of control samples from healthy donors and cancer patients. Sequencing used immunoSEQ multiplex PCR; TCRdb keeps in-frame clones, though not all of them. The table has 250,000 to 300,000 clones, over 75% seen once. V lost 0 bases and J lost 8, with 19 bases in between. Per the germline V gene, CDR1 is GTSNPN and CDR2 is SVGIG (reference sequence). The CDR3 consists of 15 residues. The TCR was taken from a woman between 55 and 75 years old with lung cancer. This chain links TRBV30 with TRBJ1-1; D remains ambiguous. Source material: PBMCs. The CDR3 is CAWSVNFWDGSEAFF. CDR3 DNA: TGTGCCTGGAGTGTAAATTTTTGGGATGGGTCCGAAGCTTTCTTT. Filled out from reference TRBV30 and TRBJ1-1, the complete variable domain reads SQTIHQWPATLVQPVGSPLSLECTVEGTSNPNLYWYRQAAGRGLQLLFYSVGIGQISSEVPQNLSASRPQDRQFILSSKKLLLSDSGFYLCAWSVNFWDGSEAFFGQGTRLTVV.